Below are 10 T cell receptor beta chains sequenced from a single sample in a study of cytomegalovirus exposure and HLA in healthy donors. Use of 60 Vbeta and 13 Jbeta primers characterized the PCR. Profiling relied on immunoSEQ multiplex PCR, and the TCRdb table lists in-frame clones only, not all of them. There are approximately 150,000 clones in the sample; roughly 76% occur only once, and around 2% lies in the top ten. The sequenced sample was PBMCs. The receptors shown here come from a human donor in good health.

The chain recombines TRBV11-2 with TRBJ2-7; TRBD2 agrees at 8 bases. CDR1 SGHAT and CDR2 FQNNGV come from the germline V gene. With V trimmed by 4 bases and J by 1 base, 9 bases remained unmatched. The CDR3 extends over 16 amino acids. In DNA form, the CDR3 reads TGTGCCAGCAGCTCGGTACGGGGGGGTGGATCCTACGAGCAGTACTTC. Translated: CASSSVRGGGSYEQYF.

This clone was seen a handful of times. The genes are TRBV13 and TRBJ2-1; the match to TRBD2 covers 9 bases. The germline CDR1 and CDR2 sequences are PRHDT and FYEKMQ (reference sequence). The CDR3 has 15 amino acids. Trimming took 5 bases from V and 4 from J; bases not matched to a gene: 6. CDR3 DNA sequence: TGTGCCAGCAGCCTTGAGCGGGGGGCATACAATGAGCAGTTCTTC. It translates to CASSLERGAYNEQFF.

J is TRBJ1-4 and V is TRBV9, with 7 bases fitting TRBD1. The CDR3 has 13 residues. CDR1 is SGDLS and CDR2 is YYNGEE in the germline V gene. V was clipped by 4 bases and J by 6 bases; unmatched bases: 3. This CDR3 reads CASSTGQDEKLFF. DNA for the CDR3: TGTGCCAGCAGCACCGGACAGGATGAAAAACTGTTTTTT.

This clone was recorded a few times. The V and J genes are TRBV12-5 and TRBJ2-5, with D hard to call. CDR3 length: 12 residues. Germline CDR1 reads LGHNT; CDR2 reads FRNRAP. V was trimmed by 6 bases and J by 3 bases, leaving 8 bases between them. The CDR3, as DNA: TGTGCTAGTGGACTGCTTAAAGAGACCCAGTACTTC. As protein: CASGLLKETQYF.

The V call is TRBV9, the J call TRBJ2-1; the match to TRBD1 covers 11 bases. The CDR3 is 15 residues long. Germline lookup yields CDR1 SGDLS and CDR2 YYNGEE. V was pared by 4 bases and J by 6 bases, with 6 bases of the junction left unmatched. The CDR3 region is CASSIGQGASNEQFF. The CDR3 coding sequence is TGTGCCAGCAGCATCGGACAGGGGGCTAGCAATGAGCAGTTCTTC.

The CDR3 coding sequence is TGTGCCAGCAGCACTCGTACAGACAGGGGGCCCAATGAGCAGTTCTTC. Translated: CASSTRTDRGPNEQFF. V is TRBV7-2 and J is TRBJ2-1, with TRBD1 matching 10 bases. J was trimmed by 6 bases and V by 5 bases; bases with no gene match: 10. Germline CDR1 is SGHTA and CDR2 is FQGNSA. This CDR3 has 16 amino acids.

This chain connects TRBV7-8 to TRBJ2-3; 10 positions agree with TRBD2. The CDR3 is 16 amino acids. Germline loops: CDR1 SGHVS, CDR2 FQNEAQ. The junction had 10 bases not matched to a gene; V was cut back by 5 bases and J by 5 bases. The CDR3 is CASSLLAGEGGDTQYF. In nucleotides, the CDR3 is TGTGCCAGCAGCCTTCTAGCGGGGGAGGGGGGAGATACGCAGTATTTT.

This clone came up a few times. This rearrangement joins TRBV15 to TRBJ2-1; TRBD1 matches at 8 bases. The junction had 3 bases not matched to a gene; V was cut back by 0 bases and J by 5 bases. The CDR3 runs to 15 residues. Germline V gives CDR1 LNHNV, CDR2 YYDKDF (reference sequence). As DNA, the CDR3 is TGTGCCACCAGCAGAGACAGGGGGCTTCACAATGAGCAGTTCTTC. It specifies CATSRDRGLHNEQFF.

CDR3 sequence (DNA): TGTGCCAGCCCGGGGGGAGGGGCGCGGAACACTGAAGCTTTCTTT. It yields the protein CASPGGGARNTEAFF. This chain connects TRBV11-3 to TRBJ1-1, with D tentatively TRBD1 (5 bases). Germline CDR1 reads SGHNT; CDR2 reads YENEEA. This CDR3 has 15 residues. The V gene lost 8 bases and the J gene lost 1 base, with 17 bases spanning the gap.

V usage is TRBV5-1 and J usage is TRBJ2-2; no reliable D call. Per the germline V gene, CDR1 is SGHRS and CDR2 is YFSETQ. The germline V and J ends were trimmed by 0 bases and 6 bases, with 9 bases remaining between them. The CDR3 is 14 amino acids. The CDR3 sequence: CASSLGGPAGELFF. Here the CDR3 DNA reads TGCGCCAGCAGCTTGGGAGGCCCCGCCGGGGAGCTGTTTTTT.